These 8 T cell receptor beta chains came from one sample sequenced in a study of T-cell reconstitution after alpha-beta-depleted transplantation in children. Unique molecular identifiers were incorporated into the prepared TCRbeta library. TCRdb used MiXCR to reprocess the PCR reads, holding one entry per CDR3 protein. Of roughly 180,000 distinct CDR3 sequences in the sample, 14% to 15% were seen once. Sequencing used PBMCs from the stem cell graft donor, obtained from the stem cell graft. The receptors shown here come from a human donor who donated a stem cell graft to a child with acute lymphoblastic leukemia.

The chain has TRBV20-1 and TRBJ2-1, with TRBD2 matching 10 bases. The CDR3 sequence is 17 residues long. Losses at the gene ends were 0 bases for V and 4 bases for J; bases not matched to a gene: 9. Germline V gene lookup returns CDR1 DFQATT and CDR2 SNEGSKA (reference sequence). This CDR3 reads CSARDPSGTSAYNEQFF. CDR3 in DNA: TGCAGTGCTAGAGACCCCTCCGGGACTAGCGCTTACAATGAGCAGTTCTTC.

This clonotype was counted many times. This chain uses TRBV19 with TRBJ2-6; TRBD1 matches at 10 bases. This CDR3 is built from 16 residues. The germline CDR1 and CDR2 sequences are LNHDA and SQIVND (reference sequence). V trimming: 10 bases; J trimming: 4 bases; junction bases outside the gene matches: 10. The CDR3 nucleotides are TGTGCCACCCTGGACAGGGGGGGACGGGGGGCCAACGTCCTGACTTTC. Its translation: CATLDRGGRGANVLTF.

This clonotype was seen only a few times. The chain has TRBV19 and TRBJ2-1; D is undetermined. Trimming took 4 bases from V and 2 from J, leaving 15 bases between them. The CDR3 covers 16 residues. In germline, CDR1 is LNHDA, CDR2 SQIVND (reference sequence). The CDR3 nucleotides are TGTGCCAGTAGTACCTCACCCAGAACCCCCTACAATGAGCAGTTCTTC. Its protein is CASSTSPRTPYNEQFF.

The chain is built from TRBV12-3 or TRBV12-4 and TRBJ2-7; D ambiguous. V shed 4 bases and J shed 2 bases, with 9 bases lying between them. The CDR3 runs 13 residues. Here the CDR3 DNA reads TGTGCCAGCAGTTGGCAGGCGACCTACGAGCAGTACTTC. Encoded protein: CASSWQATYEQYF.

This clonotype has ten or more counts. The chain combines TRBV6-1 with TRBJ2-3; 7 bases fit TRBD1. The CDR3 runs to 14 residues. Germline V gene sequence: CDR1 MNHNS, CDR2 SASEGT. J gave up 4 bases and V 6 bases, and 7 bases lay outside the gene matches. CDR3 sequence: CASSDRDSADTQYF. CDR3 DNA sequence: TGTGCCAGCAGCGACCGGGACAGTGCAGATACGCAGTATTTT.

V usage is TRBV5-4 and J usage is TRBJ2-7; D gene ambiguous. CDR1 is SGHNT and CDR2 is YYREEE in the germline V gene (reference sequence). This CDR3 has 15 amino acids. With 4 bases removed from V and 0 bases from J, the gap between germline ends came to 14 bases. Here the CDR3 DNA reads TGTGCCAGCAGCCTCGCCGGTGACTTCTCCTACGAGCAGTACTTC. Translated: CASSLAGDFSYEQYF.

This clonotype was counted ten times or more. The V gene is TRBV20-1, the J gene TRBJ2-1, with unresolved D. CDR1 is DFQATT, CDR2 SNEGSKA, per germline (reference sequence). The length of the CDR3 is 11 residues. The ends were cut back, 3 bases at V and 9 bases at J, with 9 bases in the middle. The CDR3 DNA follows: TGCAGTGCTAGTAAGGTCACTGAGCAGTTCTTC. Amino acids: CSASKVTEQFF.

V usage is TRBV5-1 and J usage is TRBJ2-2; D is unresolved. Trimming left V 2 bases short and J 0 bases short, with 8 bases between. This CDR3 has 15 amino acids. The V gene's germline CDR1 is SGHRS and CDR2 YFSETQ. CDR3 DNA: TGCGCCAGCAGCTTCGTACCCGCGAACACCGGGGAGCTGTTTTTT. Amino acid sequence: CASSFVPANTGELFF. Complete variable domain (other parts from reference TRBV5-1 and TRBJ2-2): KAGVTQTPRYLIKTRGQQVTLSCSPISGHRSVSWYQQTPGQGLQFLFEYFSETQRNKGNFPGRFSGRQFSNSRSEMNVSTLELGDSALYLCASSFVPANTGELFFGEGSRLTVL.